This T cell receptor beta chain came from a study of T cell responses to AZD1222 COVID-19 vaccine (dated by TCRdb to about 2021). Study-level background: Because spike-specific TCR depth and breadth did not differ between the two schedules, AZD1222 recipients who got a second dose at roughly 4 weeks were pooled with those who got a second dose at roughly 12 weeks. Trial participants were enrolled by age into subgroups of 18-55, 56-69 and 70-plus years, and roughly 150, 30 and 60 TCR-sequenced participants, respectively, were included in these subgroups. TCR sequencing covered 233 trial participants: 207 given two doses of AZD1222 and approximately 25 given two doses of MenACWY control vaccine.

There are 15 amino acids in the CDR3, from cysteine to phenylalanine inclusive. Only the CDR3 portion is preserved as DNA: 45 bases, with reading frame beginning at the first base. As encoded in the germline V gene (reference sequence), CDR1 is SEHNR while CDR2 is FQNEAQ. Cut back by 1 base and 1 base, the V and J ends lie 10 bases apart. This clone was seen a handful of times. Its antigen is still unknown. No per-base quality is available; no much larger clone lies one base away. The CDR3 regions of human TCRbeta chains were subjected to immunosequencing. Turning to the authors' computational methods: Repertoire TCRs were checked for matches against a reference library of SARS-CoV-2-specific TCRs that had been generated using the MIRA antigen-specificity platform. Breadth was defined as the fraction of unique TCRs that were SARS-CoV-2-associated, and depth was defined as the fraction of total T cells that were SARS-CoV-2-associated. Using the MIRA data, each spike-specific TCR was assigned both to the spike region to which the TCR was reactive and to a CD4 or CD8 class. Log10-transformed breadth and depth values were compared by one-way ANOVA with Sidak's multiple comparisons tests. Held by TCRdb, this immuneACCESS table contains in-frame sequences only and omits some clones. Under half of the omission traces to an unresolved V gene where checked; the cause of the rest is unknown. The DNA gave D and trimming, while V, J and clone size come from that table. The sample includes approximately 110,000 clones, with around nine tenths observed a single time. The ten largest clones capture about a sixth of the sample.

Sample time point, as interpreted from the label and publication: baseline before first vaccination. The vaccinee samples were drawn from two UK trials, COV001 and COV002, one of which was a single-blind randomized controlled phase 2/3 trial testing AZD1222 (ChAdOx1 nCoV-19) in healthy adults. For TCRbeta chain sequencing, PBMC samples from trial participants were taken at day 0 and at day 28 after the second dose. Study-level results and caveats: After two AZD1222 doses, spike-specific TCR breadth and depth were significantly higher than at day 0 and than in MenACWY recipients. The 56-69-year group was small, and its depth increase did not reach significance, likely because of low power. Because no day 14 peak-response samples were available, repertoires were characterized only after the peak T cell response. Nearly half of unique spike-specific TCRs reportedly recognized epitopes outside regions mutated in the B.1.351 and B.1.1.7 variants. Participants were mostly white British and included more females than males, and it was suggested by the authors that clonal diversity may have been underestimated. Conclusions about previously exposed vaccinees are limited, since just six AZD1222 recipients were seropositive for SARS-CoV-2 at baseline. CD4 TCRs associated with the vaccine covered the entire spike protein, and the dominant responses were in regions 160-218 and 743-854.

The sequencing here drew on peripheral blood, taken on day 0 of AZD1222 vaccination. The receptor was isolated from an adult in good health. This sequence uses TRBV7-9 and TRBJ1-1, and the D gene may be TRBD1, 6 bases matching. The CDR3 sequence is CASSLDGQQNTEAFF. Read as DNA, the sequence is TGTGCCAGCAGCTTAGATGGACAGCAGAACACTGAAGCTTTCTTT.